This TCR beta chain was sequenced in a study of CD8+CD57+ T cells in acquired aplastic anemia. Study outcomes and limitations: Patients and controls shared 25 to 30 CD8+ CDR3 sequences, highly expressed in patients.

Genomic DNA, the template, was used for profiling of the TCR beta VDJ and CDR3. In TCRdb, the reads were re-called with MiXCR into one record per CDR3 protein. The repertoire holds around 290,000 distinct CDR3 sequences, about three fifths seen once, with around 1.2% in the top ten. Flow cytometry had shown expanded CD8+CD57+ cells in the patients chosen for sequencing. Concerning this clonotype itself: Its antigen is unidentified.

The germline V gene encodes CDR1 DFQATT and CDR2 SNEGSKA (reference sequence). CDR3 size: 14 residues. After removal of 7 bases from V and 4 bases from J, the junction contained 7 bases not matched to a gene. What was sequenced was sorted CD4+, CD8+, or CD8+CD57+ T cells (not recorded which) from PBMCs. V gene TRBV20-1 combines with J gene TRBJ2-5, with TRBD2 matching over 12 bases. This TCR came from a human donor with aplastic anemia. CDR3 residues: CSVTPGLAGETQYF. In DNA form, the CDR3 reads TGCAGTGTCACCCCGGGACTAGCGGGAGAGACCCAGTACTTC.